This TCR beta chain derives from a study of shared T cell receptors in the human thymus. TCRdb's copy holds only in-frame clones and misses some; the assay was immunoSEQ multiplex PCR. The sample holds 600,000 to 900,000 clones, 80% to 90% seen once. Germline V gene data show CDR1 as SGHAT and CDR2 as FQNNGV. CDR3 length: 14 residues. The V gene lost 6 bases and the J gene lost 5 bases, with 16 bases spanning the gap. These data are also associated with another study on human thymus T cells. That paper notes: Thymus specimens were resections from corrective heart surgery. Use of V and J genes seemed skewed within the thymic and blood repertoires.

The chain carries TRBV11-2 and TRBJ1-1; TRBD1 might be the D (6 bases). The clonotype was recovered from a girl less than two years old with a congenital heart defect. Sequencing was done on a sample of thymocytes. CDR3 region: CASRRWGRRTEAFF. The CDR3 DNA reads TGTGCCAGCAGACGCTGGGGGCGCCGGACTGAAGCTTTCTTT.